A single sample gave rise to the 31 T cell receptor beta chains below, sequenced in a study of Graves' ophthalmopathy and Graves' hyperthyroidism. RNA transcripts were the source from which TCR beta CDR3 regions were amplified. An opening RT-PCR round employed HTBI primers and preceded a second-round multiplex PCR. TCRdb used MiXCR to reprocess the multiplex PCR reads, holding one entry per CDR3 protein. The sample holds about 40,000 distinct CDR3 sequences, under 65% seen once. Sample: peripheral blood. Source of these receptors: an adult man with Graves' ophthalmopathy.

This clonotype is medium-sized. The rearrangement uses TRBV7-2 and TRBJ2-5, with D perhaps given as TRBD1 or TRBD2 (5 bases each). Germline CDR1 reads SGHTA; CDR2 reads FQGNSA. V was shortened by 3 bases and J by 6 bases, with 20 bases between the two germline ends. CDR3 length equals 16 residues. CDR3 in DNA: TGTGCCAGCAGCTTCTCGAAAGGGTTAGGGACGAAGACCCAGTACTTC. Residues: CASSFSKGLGTKTQYF.

Many counts were recorded for this clonotype. A read error may explain this, as a much larger clone is one base away. Because the CDR3 is missing its conserved closing phenylalanine or tryptophan, this is likely a read error. This chain links TRBV20-1 with TRBJ2-1, with D possibly being TRBD1 or TRBD2 (5 bases each). Deletions cut 3 bases from V and 2 bases from J, with 17 bases between. Germline V gene sequence: CDR1 DFQATT, CDR2 SNEGSKA (reference sequence). The CDR3 loop spans 16 amino acids. This CDR3 is CSARGEGPETYNEQFL. The CDR3 bases are TGCAGTGCTAGGGGCGAGGGACCCGAAACCTACAATGAGCAGTTCCTC.

This CDR3 is CASSLDSGGGNTEAFF. DNA of the CDR3: TGTGCCAGCAGCTTAGATAGCGGGGGCGGGAACACTGAAGCTTTCTTT. This chain links TRBV7-8 with TRBJ1-1, with D perhaps TRBD1 (6 bases). The CDR3 has 16 residues. V was shortened by 1 base and J by 1 base, with 13 bases between the two germline ends. Germline values: CDR1 SGHVS, CDR2 FQNEAQ.

At least ten counts were recorded for this clonotype. This chain connects TRBV27 to TRBJ1-2; TRBD1 agrees at 11 bases. Germline V gives CDR1 MNHEY, CDR2 SMNVEV (reference sequence). CDR3 length equals 15 residues. The J segment lost 7 bases and the V segment lost 6 bases, leaving 10 bases of the junction unmatched. This CDR3 reads CASSPRTGGRPGYTF. CDR3 bases: TGTGCCAGCAGCCCCAGGACAGGGGGCCGACCTGGCTACACCTTC.

A single count supports this clonotype. V usage is TRBV6-4 and J usage is TRBJ1-4; TRBD1 is a possible D gene (5 bases). Trimming removed 5 bases at V and 3 bases at J, with 13 bases between. Germline-derived CDR1 and CDR2 are MRHNA and SNTAGT. The CDR3 extends over 15 amino acids. CDR3 region: CASSYGGESNEKLFF. CDR3 coding DNA: TGTGCCAGCAGTTACGGGGGGGAATCTAATGAAAAACTGTTTTTT.

The V call is TRBV30, the J call TRBJ1-2; D is perhaps TRBD1 (6 bases). Germline lookup yields CDR1 GTSNPN and CDR2 SVGIG (reference sequence). This CDR3 comprises 13 residues. V lost 5 bases and J 1 base, leaving 11 bases between the germline ends. The CDR3 DNA reads as TGTGCCTGGCAGGGGAGAGATAACTATGGCTACACCTTC. Translated: CAWQGRDNYGYTF.

This clonotype was seen more than once but under ten times. J is TRBJ2-7 and V is TRBV30; TRBD2 might be the D (6 bases). Per germline, CDR1 GTSNPN and CDR2 SVGIG (reference sequence). This CDR3 spans 15 amino acids. Trimming cost V 2 bases and J 3 bases, with 17 bases left between them. The DNA for the CDR3 is TGTGCCTGGAGTCCCGGACACTCGGGAGTCTACGAGCAGTACTTC. It codes for CAWSPGHSGVYEQYF.

The CDR3 region is CASSLRDANSPLHF. The CDR3 DNA reads TGTGCCAGCAGCTTACGGGACGCCAATTCACCCCTCCACTTT. The chain uses TRBV7-6 and TRBJ1-6; weak D call: TRBD1 (5 bases). CDR3 length: 14 amino acids. Per the germline V gene, CDR1 is SGHVS and CDR2 is FNYEAQ. The V end was cut by 2 bases, the J end by 7 bases, with 9 bases between.

The chain uses TRBV25-1 and TRBJ2-1, with D possibly being TRBD2 (5 bases). CDR1 and CDR2 from the germline V gene are MGHDK and SYGVNS. The CDR3 runs to 15 residues. Between the trimmed V and J ends, which lost 1 base and 1 base, there was a span of 8 bases. This CDR3 is CASSELGSSYNEQFF. The CDR3 DNA follows: TGTGCCAGCAGTGAATTAGGGAGTTCCTACAATGAGCAGTTCTTC. Using reference TRBV25-1 and TRBJ2-1 for the parts outside the CDR3, the full variable domain is EADIYQTPRYLVIGTGKKITLECSQTMGHDKMYWYQQDPGMELHLIHYSYGVNSTEKGDLSSESTVSRIRTEHFPLTLESARPSHTSQYLCASSELGSSYNEQFFGPGTRLTVL.

This clonotype was observed many times. The rearrangement uses TRBV19 and TRBJ2-6; D is unresolved. Germline V gives CDR1 LNHDA, CDR2 SQIVND (reference sequence). Trimming stripped 5 bases from V and 0 bases from J, with 2 bases between. There are 13 residues in the CDR3. The CDR3: CASSFSGANVLTF. The CDR3 DNA follows: TGTGCCAGTAGTTTCTCTGGGGCCAACGTCCTGACTTTC.

To note about this clonotype: A read error may account for a junction end that differs from germline. V usage is TRBV6-5 and J usage is TRBJ1-2; TRBD1 is a possible D gene (5 bases). Germline-derived CDR1 and CDR2 are MNHEY and SVGAGI. This CDR3 region has 13 residues. The CDR3 region is CASRYSRGYGYTF. For the CDR3, the DNA is TGTGCCAGCCGTTACTCCCGGGGGTATGGCTACACCTTC.

In its sample, this clonotype was seen many times. V and J are TRBV5-8 and TRBJ1-1; no clear D. The CDR3 loop spans 16 amino acids. V was cut by 0 bases and J by 0 bases, with 12 bases left in between. Germline loops: CDR1 SGHTS, CDR2 YDEGEE. The CDR3 nucleotides read TGTGCCAGCAGCTTGGGGAGGGCGACGGTGAACACTGAAGCTTTCTTT. Amino acid sequence: CASSLGRATVNTEAFF.

This clonotype occurred once. The gene calls are TRBV19 and TRBJ1-1; D not certain. Trimming removed 4 bases at V and 0 bases at J, with 12 bases between. CDR3 length equals 15 residues. Germline values: CDR1 LNHDA, CDR2 SQIVND (reference sequence). CDR3 in amino acids: CASSRPGSMNTEAFF. The CDR3 DNA reads TGTGCCAGTAGTAGGCCCGGAAGCATGAACACTGAAGCTTTCTTT.

In nucleotides, the CDR3 is TGCAGTGCTAGAGATCCGGCTTACAATGAGCAGTTCTTC. It yields the protein CSARDPAYNEQFF. The rearrangement joins TRBV20-1 to TRBJ2-1; D gene uncertain. This CDR3 is 13 amino acids long. The germline V and J ends were trimmed by 0 bases and 4 bases, with 7 bases remaining between them. CDR1 and CDR2 (germline): DFQATT, SNEGSKA (reference sequence).

This clonotype is medium-sized. The chain is built from TRBV20-1 and TRBJ1-1; D is ambiguous. The CDR3 consists of 11 residues. V lost 1 base and J 3 bases, leaving 3 bases between the germline ends. The germline CDR1 and CDR2 sequences are DFQATT and SNEGSKA (reference sequence). In DNA form, the CDR3 reads TGCAGTGCTAGAGGGGACACTGAAGCTTTCTTT. Amino acids: CSARGDTEAFF.

The chain links TRBV24-1 to TRBJ2-1, with 9 positions matching TRBD2. This CDR3 region has 16 residues. The germline CDR1 and CDR2 sequences are KGHDR and SFDVKD. V gave up 4 bases and J gave up 9 bases; unmatched junction bases: 12. The CDR3 here is CATSDSYGGRAREQFF. Written as DNA, the CDR3 is TGTGCCACCAGTGACTCCTATGGCGGGAGGGCCCGTGAGCAGTTCTTC.

This clonotype was picked up a small number of times. This chain uses TRBV2 with TRBJ1-1; 10 nucleotides align to TRBD1. The CDR3 length is 12 residues. Losses at the gene ends were 11 bases for V and 10 bases for J; bases not matched to a gene: 10. Germline CDR1 SNHLY, CDR2 FYNNEI. The chain's CDR3 is CAGDRGSIGAFF. The CDR3 region has the DNA TGTGCCGGGGACAGGGGATCAATTGGAGCTTTCTTT.

The rearrangement uses TRBV20-1 and TRBJ2-6; D is undetermined. The germline V and J ends were trimmed by 3 bases and 1 base, with 13 bases remaining between them. This CDR3 has 16 residues. The germline V gene has CDR1 DFQATT and CDR2 SNEGSKA (reference sequence). DNA of the CDR3: TGCAGTGCTAGCCCGGGTCTATCGTCTGGGGCCAACGTCCTGACTTTC. This sequence encodes CSASPGLSSGANVLTF.

The rearrangement links TRBV19 to TRBJ2-1, with D possibly TRBD1 on 5 matching bases. V was clipped by 4 bases and J by 11 bases, with 18 bases between them. The germline V gene encodes CDR1 LNHDA and CDR2 SQIVND (reference sequence). The CDR3 length is 14 residues. The CDR3 region is CASSNNPQGNQQFF. In DNA form, the CDR3 reads TGTGCCAGTAGTAACAACCCTCAGGGAAATCAGCAGTTCTTC.

This clonotype was observed at least ten times. The chain couples TRBV4-2 to TRBJ2-2; D remains ambiguous. Per the germline V gene, CDR1 is LGHNA and CDR2 is YNFKEQ. The CDR3 length is 17 residues. V gave up 0 bases and J gave up 0 bases, with 11 bases separating them. The CDR3 DNA is TGTGCCAGCAGCCAAGATCGGTCGGACGCGAACACCGGGGAGCTGTTTTTT. Translating it yields CASSQDRSDANTGELFF.

This clonotype was seen ten or more times. V gene TRBV12-3 or TRBV12-4 combines with J gene TRBJ1-4; 7 bases align to TRBD1. V trimming: 0 bases; J trimming: 3 bases; junction bases outside the gene matches: 7. This CDR3 contains 17 residues. The CDR3 region is CASSLAHDRVSNEKLFF. The CDR3 DNA reads as TGTGCCAGCAGTTTAGCCCATGACAGGGTTTCTAATGAAAAACTGTTTTTT.

This clonotype rates as medium-sized. Lacking the conserved final phenylalanine or tryptophan, this CDR3 likely reflects a read error. The DNA is left out, because the CDR3 cannot be placed on it with certainty; the CDR3 is given as TCRdb lists it. This rearrangement joins TRBV10-1 to TRBJ2-1; TRBD1 reflects the table's D call only, with no check against the DNA. The CDR3 region is 11 residues in length, termini included. Germline V gene lookup returns CDR1 WNHNN and CDR2 SYGVQD (reference sequence). The CDR3 loop reads CASSETGQGVL.

There are many counts of this clonotype. The CDR3 DNA follows: TGCGCCAGCAGCAGGGTGTCGGGGACTGAAGCTTTCTTT. Translation: CASSRVSGTEAFF. The J gene is TRBJ1-1, the V gene TRBV5-1; D not certain. There are 13 residues in the CDR3. Germline CDR1 SGHRS, CDR2 YFSETQ. Trimming cost V 4 bases and J 5 bases, with 12 bases left between them.

This clonotype was observed a handful of times. The chain recombines TRBV28 with TRBJ2-1; TRBD2 aligns across 8 bases. The CDR3 is 17 residues long. Germline CDR1 reads MDHEN; CDR2 reads SYDVKM. The V segment lost 5 bases and the J segment 10 bases; nucleotides outside the gene matches: 19. The DNA for the CDR3 is TGTGCCAGCAGTCCCGCCCGGAGTAGCGGGGTGACCCGGGAGCAGTTCTTC. Protein: CASSPARSSGVTREQFF.

Many counts were recorded for this clonotype. V is TRBV6-5 and J is TRBJ2-5, with 11 positions matching TRBD2. After removal of 5 bases from V and 3 bases from J, the junction contained 5 bases not matched to a gene. Germline lookup yields CDR1 MNHEY and CDR2 SVGAGI. This CDR3 has 15 residues. CDR3 sequence: CASSTTSGGKETQYF. CDR3 sequence (DNA): TGTGCCAGCAGTACTACTAGCGGGGGAAAAGAGACCCAGTACTTC.

Details on this clonotype: A much larger clone sits a single nucleotide away, making a read error possible. The CDR3 does not end in the conserved phenylalanine or tryptophan, so this is likely a read error. The V and J genes are TRBV12-3 or TRBV12-4 and TRBJ2-3; D may be TRBD2 (6 bases). The CDR3 has 18 residues. Trimming took off 3 bases at V and 0 bases at J, with 19 bases between the two ends. CDR3 coding DNA: TGTGCCAGCAGTTTCCGCTTCTCGTCCCGGGGGAGCACAGATACGCAGTATTTG. It encodes CASSFRFSSRGSTDTQYL.

The V gene is TRBV20-1, the J gene TRBJ1-2; 9 nucleotides line up with TRBD1. The CDR3 consists of 12 residues. Germline V gives CDR1 DFQATT, CDR2 SNEGSKA (reference sequence). J was trimmed by 12 bases and V by 2 bases; bases with no gene match: 7. The CDR3 coding sequence is TGCAGTGCTAGACCACAGGGACAGGGCCACACCTTC. Amino acid sequence: CSARPQGQGHTF.

A word on this clonotype: A read error may produce the germline difference seen at one junction end. This chain links TRBV20-1 with TRBJ2-7; TRBD2 matches at 9 bases. The germline V gene encodes CDR1 DFQATT and CDR2 SNEGSKA (reference sequence). The CDR3 extends over 17 amino acids. This CDR3 is CSARGKVAGAINYKQYF. The CDR3 DNA follows: TGTAGTGCTAGAGGAAAAGTAGCGGGAGCAATAAACTACAAGCAGTACTTC.

This clonotype was counted once. The rearrangement links TRBV19 to TRBJ1-1, with D tentatively TRBD1 (5 bases). V lost 3 bases, J lost 4 bases, and 12 bases lay in between. Looked up from germline, CDR1 is LNHDA and CDR2 is SQIVND (reference sequence). The CDR3 length is 14 residues. The CDR3 loop reads CASSIVRGITEAFF. As DNA, the CDR3 is TGTGCCAGTAGTATCGTAAGGGGTATCACTGAAGCTTTCTTT.

This clonotype was seen a single time. The chain couples TRBV10-3 to TRBJ2-1; perhaps TRBD2 as D (5 bases). This CDR3 has 14 residues. Germline V CDR1 and CDR2: ENHRY, SYGVKD. Deletions cut 6 bases from V and 3 bases from J, with 12 bases between. CDR3: CAIRGARLYNEQFF. The CDR3, as DNA: TGTGCCATCAGGGGAGCGCGTCTCTACAATGAGCAGTTCTTC.

As concerns this clonotype: An end of the junction does not agree with germline; a read error may underlie this. The CDR3 bases are TGTGCCAGCAGCTTAGGGCTTCCGGGACAGGGGAACACCGGGGAGCTGTCTTGG. Amino acids: CASSLGLPGQGNTGELSW. The gene calls are TRBV5-4 and TRBJ2-2, with 10 positions matching TRBD1. The CDR3 is 18 amino acids. Per germline, CDR1 SGHNT and CDR2 YYREEE (reference sequence).